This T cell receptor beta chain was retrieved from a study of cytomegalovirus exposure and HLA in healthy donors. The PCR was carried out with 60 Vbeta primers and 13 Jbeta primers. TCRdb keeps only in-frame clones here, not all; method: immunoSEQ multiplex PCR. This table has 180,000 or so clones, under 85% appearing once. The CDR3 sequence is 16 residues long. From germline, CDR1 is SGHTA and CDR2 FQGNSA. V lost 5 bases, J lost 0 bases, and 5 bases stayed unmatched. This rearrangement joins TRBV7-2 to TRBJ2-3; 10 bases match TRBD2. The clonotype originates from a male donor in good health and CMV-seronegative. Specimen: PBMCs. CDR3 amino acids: CASSPGLAASTDTQYF. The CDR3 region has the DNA TGTGCCAGCAGCCCCGGACTAGCGGCTAGCACAGATACGCAGTATTTT.